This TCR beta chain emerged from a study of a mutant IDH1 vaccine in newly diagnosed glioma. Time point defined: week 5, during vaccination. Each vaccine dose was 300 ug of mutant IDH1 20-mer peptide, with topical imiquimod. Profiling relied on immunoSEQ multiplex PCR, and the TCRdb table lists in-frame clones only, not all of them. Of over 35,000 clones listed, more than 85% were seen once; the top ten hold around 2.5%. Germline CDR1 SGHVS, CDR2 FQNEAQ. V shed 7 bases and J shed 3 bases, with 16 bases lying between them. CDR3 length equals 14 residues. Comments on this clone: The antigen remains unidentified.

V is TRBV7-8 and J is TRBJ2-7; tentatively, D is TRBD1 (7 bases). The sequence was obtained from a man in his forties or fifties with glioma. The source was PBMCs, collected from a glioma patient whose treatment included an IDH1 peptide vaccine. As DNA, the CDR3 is TGTGCCAGCACCCGGGAGAACAGGGGCTACGAGCAGTACTTC. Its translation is CASTRENRGYEQYF.